The next 18 T cell receptor beta chains were all read from a single sample in a study of identical twins. TCRdb fed the 5' RACE reads into MiXCR, producing one record per CDR3 protein. The table has 450,000 or so distinct CDR3 sequences, 14% seen once. These data were likewise used in another study, on yellow fever vaccine responses in identical twins.

Material for sequencing was CD4+ T cells sorted from blood. All receptors derive from a woman younger than 35 in good health.

There are a few counts of this clonotype. The rearrangement links TRBV20-1 to TRBJ2-1; TRBD2 is a possible D gene (6 bases). Deletions cut 3 bases from V and 3 bases from J, with 15 bases between. The CDR3 extends over 15 amino acids. The germline V gene encodes CDR1 DFQATT and CDR2 SNEGSKA (reference sequence). CDR3 loop: CSARRRVEGYNEQFF. The CDR3 coding sequence is TGCAGTGCTAGGCGAAGGGTGGAGGGCTACAATGAGCAGTTCTTC.

This clonotype was recorded a few times. The chain has TRBV7-9 and TRBJ2-5, with D unresolved. The CDR3 spans 11 residues. V lost 5 bases, J lost 5 bases, and 6 bases lay in between. The germline V gene has CDR1 SEHNR and CDR2 FQNEAQ (reference sequence). CDR3 DNA: TGTGCCAGCAGCCGCGTTGAGACCCAGTACTTC. This sequence encodes CASSRVETQYF.

This clonotype was observed many times. The chain links TRBV12-3 or TRBV12-4 to TRBJ1-1; 8 bases fit TRBD1. Unmatched junction bases numbered 1, after V lost 4 bases and J lost 6 bases. This CDR3 contains 12 residues. CDR3 in amino acids: CASSYRGAEAFF. The CDR3 nucleotides are TGTGCCAGCAGTTACAGGGGGGCTGAAGCTTTCTTT.

CDR3 nucleotide sequence: TGTGCCAGCAGCTCTCAGCGGGGGGGCACAGATACGCAGTATTTT. Protein: CASSSQRGGTDTQYF. V usage is TRBV9 and J usage is TRBJ2-3; TRBD2 matches at 9 bases. The CDR3 totals 15 residues. V dropped 4 bases and J dropped 1; count of bases not matched to a gene: 4. Germline V gene sequence: CDR1 SGDLS, CDR2 YYNGEE. Combining the CDR3 with reference TRBV9 and TRBJ2-3 gives the whole variable domain DSGVTQTPKHLITATGQRVTLRCSPRSGDLSVYWYQQSLDQGLQFLIQYYNGEERAKGNILERFSAQQFPDLHSELNLSSLELGDSALYFCASSSQRGGTDTQYFGPGTRLTVL.

This clonotype was counted only a few times. The chain has TRBV5-1 and TRBJ2-7; possibly TRBD1 for D (6 bases). Germline lookup yields CDR1 SGHRS and CDR2 YFSETQ. The CDR3 loop spans 13 amino acids. V was shortened by 4 bases and J by 7 bases, with 15 bases between the two germline ends. The CDR3 is CASSVSGVLEQYF. The CDR3 DNA follows: TGCGCCAGCAGCGTATCAGGGGTCCTTGAGCAGTACTTC.

The CDR3 reads CASSSWQPPDTQYF. DNA for the CDR3: TGTGCCAGCAGTTCCTGGCAACCTCCGGATACGCAGTATTTT. The V call is TRBV12-3 or TRBV12-4, the J call TRBJ2-3; D not resolved. Trimming pared 4 bases from V and 6 bases from J, leaving 14 bases between. The length of the CDR3 is 14 residues.

This clonotype has just a few counts. The CDR3 coding sequence is TGTGCCAGCAGCAAAGCGCCCGGGTCCCTCTCCTACAATGAGCAGTTCTTC. This sequence encodes CASSKAPGSLSYNEQFF. The rearrangement joins TRBV21-1 to TRBJ2-1; the D call in the table, TRBD1, was not verified against the DNA. TRBV21-1 is termed a pseudogene. The CDR3 is made up of 17 amino acids.

The chain joins TRBV14 to TRBJ2-1, with D hard to call. Trimming took 1 base from V and 9 from J, leaving 7 bases between them. CDR3 size: 12 residues. Germline-derived CDR1 and CDR2 are SGHDN and FVKESK. The CDR3 reads CASSQVGSEQFF. The DNA for the CDR3 is TGTGCCAGCAGCCAAGTCGGGTCTGAGCAGTTCTTC.

The V and J genes are TRBV4-2 and TRBJ2-7; D is possibly TRBD1 or TRBD2 (6 bases each). The CDR3 contains 15 residues. Germline values: CDR1 LGHNA, CDR2 YNFKEQ. Between the trimmed V and J ends, which lost 1 base and 1 base, there was a span of 11 bases. The CDR3 DNA follows: TGTGCCAGCAGCCAAGCTCGAGGGGGGTCCTACGAGCAGTACTTC. It yields the protein CASSQARGGSYEQYF.

This clonotype has only a few counts. This rearrangement joins TRBV2 to TRBJ2-1; 14 bases agree with TRBD2. The ends lost 4 bases at V and 7 bases at J; junction bases unmatched: 6. The CDR3 contains 16 residues. Per germline, CDR1 SNHLY and CDR2 FYNNEI. The CDR3 reads CASSAAGLAGGNEQFF. CDR3 nucleotides: TGTGCCAGCAGTGCGGCCGGACTAGCGGGGGGAAATGAGCAGTTCTTC.

This clonotype was seen more than once but under ten times. This chain uses TRBV20-1 with TRBJ2-1; tentatively, D is TRBD1 or TRBD2 (5 bases each). CDR3 size: 16 residues. Germline lookup yields CDR1 DFQATT and CDR2 SNEGSKA (reference sequence). Trimming removed 1 base from V and 4 bases from J, with 17 bases in between. The CDR3 nucleotides are TGCAGTGCTAGAGGGGGGAACGCCCAGAATTACAATGAGCAGTTCTTC. Translation gives CSARGGNAQNYNEQFF.

In its sample, this clonotype was seen a few times. This chain joins TRBV5-1 and TRBJ2-1, with D perhaps TRBD1 (5 bases). Trimming left V 1 base short and J 5 bases short, with 13 bases between. CDR3 length: 15 amino acids. The V gene's germline CDR1 is SGHRS and CDR2 YFSETQ. For the CDR3, the DNA is TGCGCCAGCAGCTTGATCACAGGAACCCACAATGAGCAGTTCTTC. Protein: CASSLITGTHNEQFF.

This sequence joins TRBV7-3 and TRBJ2-5; TRBD1 aligns across 7 bases. The J segment lost 2 bases and the V segment lost 0 bases, leaving 9 bases of the junction unmatched. Per germline, CDR1 SGHTA and CDR2 FQGTGA. The CDR3 covers 17 residues. CDR3 sequence: CASSLTGRQGTQETQYF. The CDR3 bases are TGTGCCAGCAGCTTAACGGGTCGACAGGGAACACAAGAGACCCAGTACTTC.

The chain joins TRBV20-1 to TRBJ2-5, with 7 bases identical to TRBD1. The CDR3 contains 12 residues. Looked up from germline, CDR1 is DFQATT and CDR2 is SNEGSKA (reference sequence). V was pared by 1 base and J by 4 bases, with 0 bases of the junction left unmatched. The CDR3 reads CSARGQGETQYF. The CDR3 coding sequence is TGCAGTGCTAGAGGACAGGGAGAGACCCAGTACTTC.

This clonotype was counted a few times. This rearrangement joins TRBV5-5 to TRBJ2-3; tentative D call: TRBD1 (5 bases). The CDR3 consists of 17 residues. V was shortened by 1 base and J by 3 bases, with 18 bases between the two germline ends. Per germline, CDR1 SGHKS and CDR2 YYEKEE (reference sequence). In nucleotides, the CDR3 is TGTGCCAGCAGCTTGTTAGGGGCGGACACTGTAACAGATACGCAGTATTTT. Protein sequence: CASSLLGADTVTDTQYF. The whole variable domain, remainder taken from reference TRBV5-5 and TRBJ2-3, is DAGVTQSPTHLIKTRGQQVTLRCSPISGHKSVSWYQQVLGQGPQFIFQYYEKEERGRGNFPDRFSARQFPNYSSELNVNALLLGDSALYLCASSLLGADTVTDTQYFGPGTRLTVL.

This clonotype was seen repeatedly, ten times or more. CDR3 sequence: CASSFDRGWTQYF. The CDR3 DNA sequence: TGTGCCAGCAGTTTCGACAGGGGTTGGACCCAGTACTTC. This chain uses TRBV12-3 or TRBV12-4 with TRBJ2-5; 8 bases line up with TRBD1. The trim removed 3 bases at V and 7 bases at J, leaving 4 bases unmatched. The CDR3 has 13 amino acids.

This clonotype has a count of ten or more. The chain combines TRBV29-1 with TRBJ2-1; unclear D gene. The CDR3 is 14 residues long. V was cut by 7 bases and J by 7 bases, with 20 bases left in between. The germline V gene encodes CDR1 SQVTM and CDR2 ANQGSEA. The CDR3 nucleotides are TGCAGCGCCACGACCTACCGGTTGGTAAATGAGCAGTTCTTC. This gives the protein CSATTYRLVNEQFF.

This clonotype was detected a few times. This chain connects TRBV20-1 to TRBJ2-1, with TRBD2 matching 9 bases. The CDR3 totals 14 residues. V trimming: 6 bases; J trimming: 7 bases; junction bases outside the gene matches: 10. The germline CDR1 and CDR2 sequences are DFQATT and SNEGSKA (reference sequence). The CDR3 sequence: CSAPTGRGGNEQFF. In DNA, the CDR3 is TGCAGTGCCCCGACCGGGCGGGGGGGGAATGAGCAGTTCTTC.